This is a list of T cell receptor beta chains from one sample in a study of blood T cell repertoires in COVID-19. The table came from immunoSEQ multiplex PCR; TCRdb's copy has only in-frame clones and leaves some out. Counted here are roughly 80,000 clones, around 89% occurring once; the ten biggest clones make up about 9.6%. The sample taken for sequencing was peripheral blood. These receptors were collected from a human donor in a cohort sampled during active COVID-19. Both conserved end residues are part of each CDR3. D genes are given only for firm matches. A clone size is listed for some rows: how often the clone was seen (once, few, many), or a class if it is expanded.

length | D | J | size | V | DNA | CDR3
13 | . | TRBJ2-1 | once | TRBV2 | TGTGCCAGCCAATCCCAGGGATTCAATGAGCAGTTCTTC | CASQSQGFNEQFF
18 | . | TRBJ2-3 | . | TRBV7-9 | TGTGCCAGCAGCTTATGGGTATGGAGGGAACCCACCACAGATACGCAGTATTTT | CASSLWVWREPTTDTQYF
15 | TRBD1 | TRBJ1-2 | . | TRBV30 | TGTGCCTGGAGTGGTGTGGCCACAGGGGTAGGTGGCTACACCTTC | CAWSGVATGVGGYTF
12 | . | TRBJ2-5 | once | TRBV5-5 | TGTGCCAGCAGCTTGGAGCTAGAGACCCAGTACTTC | CASSLELETQYF
13 | . | TRBJ1-1 | once | TRBV2 | TGTGCCAGCAGTGGCCAGATGAACACTGAAGCTTTCTTT | CASSGQMNTEAFF
15 | . | TRBJ2-5 | . | TRBV3-1/TRBV3-2 | TGTGCCAGCAGCCTCCAGGGTGAAACGGTGGAGACCCAGTACTTC | CASSLQGETVETQYF
13 | . | TRBJ1-2 | . | TRBV12-3/TRBV12-4 | TGTGCCAGCAGTTCGGGGGGAGTCGATGGCTACACCTTC | CASSSGGVDGYTF
15 | TRBD1 | TRBJ1-5 | few | TRBV5-1 | TGCGCCAGCAGAGGGGGGACAGGGGACGAGCAGCCCCAGCATTTT | CASRGGTGDEQPQHF
15 | . | TRBJ2-5 | . | TRBV14 | TGTGCCAGCAGCCAAGTATCGACATTTGGGGAGACCCAGTACTTC | CASSQVSTFGETQYF
18 | TRBD1 | TRBJ1-4 | . | TRBV5-6 | TGTGCCAGCAGCTTGGGCTGGGACAGGGGCTCGACTAATGAAAAACTGTTTTTT | CASSLGWDRGSTNEKLFF
14 | . | TRBJ1-1 | once | TRBV7-2 | TGTGCCAGCAGCTTAAGGGGATTGAGCACTGAAGCTTTCTTT | CASSLRGLSTEAFF
14 | TRBD1 | TRBJ2-5 | . | TRBV3-1/TRBV3-2 | TGTGCCAGCAGCCCTGGGGACAGGTGGGAGACCCAGTACTTC | CASSPGDRWETQYF
14 | . | TRBJ2-7 | once | TRBV4-2 | TGTGCCAGCAGCCAAGATCCGGCAGGGTACGAGCAGTACTTC | CASSQDPAGYEQYF
15 | TRBD2 | TRBJ2-7 | few | TRBV3-1/TRBV3-2 | TGTGCCAGCAGCCAAGCTTCTAGCGGGGGCTACGAGCAGTACTTC | CASSQASSGGYEQYF
15 | TRBD2 | TRBJ2-3 | . | TRBV5-1 | TGCGCCAGCAGCCCAAGCGGGACCAGCACAGATACGCAGTATTTT | CASSPSGTSTDTQYF
14 | . | TRBJ2-1 | few | TRBV5-1 | TGCGCCAGCAGCTCGAGCGGATCCTACAATGAGCAGTTCTTC | CASSSSGSYNEQFF
15 | . | TRBJ1-2 | . | TRBV5-6 | TGTGCCAGCAGCTTTGGGAGGGGGGTCCTCTATGGCTACACCTTC | CASSFGRGVLYGYTF
14 | . | TRBJ1-2 | . | TRBV6-2/TRBV6-3 | TGTGCCAGCAGTTACCCCGGGGGGGGGCATGGCTACACCTTC | CASSYPGGGHGYTF
15 | TRBD2 | TRBJ2-1 | . | TRBV6-5 | TGTGCCAGCAGTTTTGAGACTAGCGGGAGAGGGGAACAGTTCTTC | CASSFETSGRGEQFF
13 | . | TRBJ1-5 | . | TRBV9 | TGTGCCAGCAGCCGCTTAGGGGATCAGCCCCAGCATTTT | CASSRLGDQPQHF
14 | . | TRBJ2-7 | . | TRBV12-2 | TGTGCAAGTCACCTAGTATGGGAAGGGGACGAGCAGTACTTC | CASHLVWEGDEQYF
18 | TRBD2 | TRBJ2-4 | . | TRBV3-1/TRBV3-2 | TGTGCCAGCAGCGCCGGGACTAGCGGGGACCTAGCCAAAAACATTCAGTACTTC | CASSAGTSGDLAKNIQYF
14 | . | TRBJ2-7 | . | TRBV11-2 | TGTGCCAGCAGCCTGGGGGCAGGGGCCTACGAGCAGTACTTC | CASSLGAGAYEQYF
15 | . | TRBJ1-2 | . | TRBV18 | TGTGCCAGCTCACCACCGAACAGCCCCTTGGTTGGCTACACCTTC | CASSPPNSPLVGYTF
13 | . | TRBJ1-5 | . | TRBV10-2 | TGCGCCAGCAGTTCGCAGGGGAATCAGCCCCAGCATTTT | CASSSQGNQPQHF
16 | . | TRBJ1-1 | . | TRBV7-9 | TGTGCCAGCAGCTCCCCGCCAAGGGGCGTGAACACTGAAGCTTTCTTT | CASSSPPRGVNTEAFF
11 | TRBD1 | TRBJ1-2 | few | TRBV20-1 | TGCAGTGCCACATGGACAGGTGGCTACACCTTC | CSATWTGGYTF
14 | . | TRBJ1-5 | . | TRBV2 | TGTGCCAGCAGGCGGGGTTTGAGCAATCAGCCCCAGCATTTT | CASRRGLSNQPQHF
15 | . | TRBJ1-1 | . | TRBV6-5 | TGTGCCAGCAGTTACTCGATGACAGGGAACACTGAAGCTTTCTTT | CASSYSMTGNTEAFF
14 | TRBD1 | TRBJ2-2 | . | TRBV3-1/TRBV3-2 | TGTGCCAGCAGAAGACAGGGTGAGGACGGGGAGCTGTTTTTT | CASRRQGEDGELFF
13 | TRBD1 | TRBJ2-1 | . | TRBV19 | TGTGCCAGTAGCGGAGACAGGGCTAATGAGCAGTTCTTC | CASSGDRANEQFF
13 | . | TRBJ2-7 | . | TRBV2 | TGTGCCAGCAGTGAAACTACCTACTACGAGCAGTACTTC | CASSETTYYEQYF
22 | TRBD2 | TRBJ2-2 | . | TRBV9 | TGTGCCAGCAGCGTAGGCGAGGGACTAGCGGGATCAGAACCCGCGAACACCGGGGAGCTGTTTTTT | CASSVGEGLAGSEPANTGELFF
15 | . | TRBJ1-4 | . | TRBV2 | TGTGCCAGCACCGCCCTACCCGCAACTAATGAAAAACTGTTTTTT | CASTALPATNEKLFF
15 | . | TRBJ1-5 | . | TRBV18 | TGTGCCAGCTCCAACCAAGGTGGGGAGCATCAGCCCCAGCATTTT | CASSNQGGEHQPQHF
15 | TRBD1 | TRBJ2-7 | . | TRBV13 | TGTGCCAGCAGCCCCCGGGACAGAAGCTCCTACGAGCAGTACTTC | CASSPRDRSSYEQYF
15 | TRBD1 | TRBJ2-1 | . | TRBV18 | TGTGCCAGCTTCCACCAGGGGACAGGGGAGGTTGAGCAGTTCTTC | CASFHQGTGEVEQFF
13 | TRBD1 | TRBJ2-1 | . | TRBV5-1 | TGCGCCAGCAGCGTAGGAGACAGGGATGAGCAGTTCTTC | CASSVGDRDEQFF
14 | . | TRBJ1-5 | . | TRBV27 | TGTGCCAGCAGCCGAGAGGGCGGGATTCAGCCCCAGCATTTT | CASSREGGIQPQHF
15 | TRBD1 | TRBJ2-1 | . | TRBV11-3 | TGTGCCAGCAGCATCGACAGGGGGATTAACAATGAGCAGTTCTTC | CASSIDRGINNEQFF
16 | . | TRBJ2-3 | . | TRBV9 | TGTGCCAGCAGCGTAGGTGTTGGTGCTATCACAGATACGCAGTATTTT | CASSVGVGAITDTQYF
14 | . | TRBJ2-3 | once | TRBV19 | TGTGCCAGTAGACGGACTATGTTCACAGATACGCAGTATTTT | CASRRTMFTDTQYF
13 | . | TRBJ2-3 | . | TRBV5-4 | TGTGCCAGCAGCTTGGGAGAGGCAGATACGCAGTATTTT | CASSLGEADTQYF
15 | . | TRBJ2-5 | . | TRBV6-5 | TGTGCCAGCAGTTACTCCTACTACCGAGAAGAGACCCAGTACTTC | CASSYSYYREETQYF
16 | TRBD1 | TRBJ1-4 | once | TRBV27 | TGTGCCAGCAGTTCGGGGACAGGAGCCCTCTATGAAAAACTGTTTTTT | CASSSGTGALYEKLFF
13 | TRBD1 | TRBJ1-4 | few | TRBV27 | TGTGCCAGCAGTTTTAGGGGGCGCGAAAAACTGTTTTTT | CASSFRGREKLFF
17 | . | TRBJ2-7 | few | TRBV13 | TGTGCCAGCAGCTTAAGCCCGAAACTGACCAGGACCTACGAGCAGTACTTC | CASSLSPKLTRTYEQYF
15 | . | TRBJ2-7 | . | TRBV27 | TGTGCCAGCAGTTTACGGGGGGCCCCGGTGATCGAGCAGTACTTC | CASSLRGAPVIEQYF
13 | . | TRBJ1-1 | . | TRBV5-1 | TGCGCCAGCAGCTCAACAGGGAACACTGAAGCTTTCTTT | CASSSTGNTEAFF
14 | TRBD1 | TRBJ2-1 | . | TRBV2 | TGTGCCAGCAGTGGACAGGGGGCGGTCAATGAGCAGTTCTTC | CASSGQGAVNEQFF